A selection of T cell receptor beta chains follows, all from one sample in a study of prognosis after radiotherapy for stage I lung cancer. TCRdb passed the multiplex PCR reads through MiXCR, listing each CDR3 protein once. The sample yields some 20,000 distinct CDR3 sequences, 35% to 45% seen once. The material sequenced was PBMCs, taken before or after stereotactic body radiation therapy (not recorded which). Receptors originate from a donor aged 50 or older with non-small cell lung cancer. The CDR3 runs from the conserved cysteine through the conserved F or W. The order of the fields is D gene, J gene, CDR3 length, clone size, V gene, CDR3 DNA, CDR3 protein. D genes are given only for firm matches. Expanded clones are given a class, and other clones once, few, many or no size at all.

D gene: .; J gene: TRBJ1-3; CDR3 length: 16; clone size: many; V gene: TRBV12-3/TRBV12-4; CDR3 DNA: TGTGCCAGCAGTTTAGGTATCACAGGCTCTGGAAACACCATATATTTT; CDR3 protein: CASSLGITGSGNTIYF
D gene: .; J gene: TRBJ1-2; CDR3 length: 17; clone size: many; V gene: TRBV11-3; CDR3 DNA: TGTGCCAGCAGCTTAGATGGTAAAAGTTCCTCTGGCTATGGCTACACCTTC; CDR3 protein: CASSLDGKSSSGYGYTF
D gene: TRBD2; J gene: TRBJ2-7; CDR3 length: 17; clone size: .; V gene: TRBV5-4; CDR3 DNA: TGTGCCAGCAGCGGGGGGGGTGTTGGCGGGTTTACCTACGAGCAGTACTTC; CDR3 protein: CASSGGGVGGFTYEQYF
D gene: .; J gene: TRBJ1-4; CDR3 length: 14; clone size: many; V gene: TRBV10-3; CDR3 DNA: TGTGCCATCAGTGGGACGGCAACTAATGAAAAACTGTTTTTT; CDR3 protein: CAISGTATNEKLFF
D gene: .; J gene: TRBJ2-7; CDR3 length: 14; clone size: many; V gene: TRBV5-1; CDR3 DNA: TGCGCCAGCAGCCCTCTGCAGGGTGTTAACGAGCAGTACTTC; CDR3 protein: CASSPLQGVNEQYF
D gene: TRBD1; J gene: TRBJ1-5; CDR3 length: 14; clone size: many; V gene: TRBV19; CDR3 DNA: TGTGTCAGTAGTCCTCAGGGGGCCGATCAGCCCCAGCATTTT; CDR3 protein: CVSSPQGADQPQHF
D gene: .; J gene: TRBJ2-7; CDR3 length: 15; clone size: hyperexpanded; V gene: TRBV9; CDR3 DNA: TGTGCCAGCAGCGGAAGCCGGGACGGCTCCTACGAGCAGTACTTC; CDR3 protein: CASSGSRDGSYEQYF
D gene: TRBD1; J gene: TRBJ2-5; CDR3 length: 15; clone size: many; V gene: TRBV19; CDR3 DNA: TGTGCCAGTAGTATGTGGGACAGGGGACAAGAGACCCAGTACTTC; CDR3 protein: CASSMWDRGQETQYF
D gene: TRBD1; J gene: TRBJ2-1; CDR3 length: 15; clone size: once; V gene: TRBV20-1; CDR3 DNA: TGCAGTGCTGGACAGGGTCCGAGCTCCTACAATGAGCAGTTCTTC; CDR3 protein: CSAGQGPSSYNEQFF
D gene: .; J gene: TRBJ2-2; CDR3 length: 16; clone size: .; V gene: TRBV11-3; CDR3 DNA: TGTGCCAGCAATGGTCGCTCGTCACAGGCCGACGGGGAGCTGTTTTTC; CDR3 protein: CASNGRSSQADGELFF
D gene: TRBD1; J gene: TRBJ2-7; CDR3 length: 15; clone size: many; V gene: TRBV30; CDR3 DNA: TGTGCCTGGAGTGTATGGGGACAGGGGAACTACGAGCAGTACTTC; CDR3 protein: CAWSVWGQGNYEQYF
D gene: .; J gene: TRBJ2-1; CDR3 length: 13; clone size: medium-sized; V gene: TRBV7-6; CDR3 DNA: TGTGCCAGCAGCTTACAGGAGGGTTTTGAGCAGTTCTTC; CDR3 protein: CASSLQEGFEQFF
D gene: .; J gene: TRBJ1-2; CDR3 length: 12; clone size: .; V gene: TRBV19; CDR3 DNA: TGTGCCAGTACCACGACCCCTGGCGGCTACACCTTC; CDR3 protein: CASTTTPGGYTF
D gene: TRBD2; J gene: TRBJ2-1; CDR3 length: 18; clone size: .; V gene: TRBV6-5; CDR3 DNA: TGTGCCAACAGTTTGCTAGGACTAGCGCCCGTCTCCTACAATGAGCAGTTCTTC; CDR3 protein: CANSLLGLAPVSYNEQFF
D gene: .; J gene: TRBJ2-3; CDR3 length: 13; clone size: once; V gene: TRBV11-3; CDR3 DNA: TGTGCCAGCAGCATATCTAGTGGAGATACGCAGTATTTT; CDR3 protein: CASSISSGDTQYF
D gene: TRBD1; J gene: TRBJ1-1; CDR3 length: 13; clone size: many; V gene: TRBV20-1; CDR3 DNA: TGCAGTGCTAGGGACAGGGTAAGGACTGAAGCTTTCTTT; CDR3 protein: CSARDRVRTEAFF
D gene: .; J gene: TRBJ1-5; CDR3 length: 14; clone size: many; V gene: TRBV27; CDR3 DNA: TGTGCCAGCAGTTTTTCTGACTCGCGGCAGCCCCAGCATTTT; CDR3 protein: CASSFSDSRQPQHF
D gene: .; J gene: TRBJ2-2; CDR3 length: 16; clone size: .; V gene: TRBV15; CDR3 DNA: TGTGCCACCAGCAGGGCGGGCTACGGTGACACCGGGGAGCTGTTTTTT; CDR3 protein: CATSRAGYGDTGELFF
D gene: .; J gene: TRBJ1-2; CDR3 length: 14; clone size: few; V gene: TRBV27; CDR3 DNA: TGTGCCAGCAGCTCCGCGGGGGAATGGGGTGGCTACACCTTC; CDR3 protein: CASSSAGEWGGYTF
D gene: TRBD1; J gene: TRBJ2-1; CDR3 length: 16; clone size: .; V gene: TRBV11-3; CDR3 DNA: TGTGCCAGCAGCTTAGTAATAGGACAGGCCTGGAATGAGCAGTTCTTC; CDR3 protein: CASSLVIGQAWNEQFF
D gene: .; J gene: TRBJ1-2; CDR3 length: 15; clone size: many; V gene: TRBV15; CDR3 DNA: TGTGCCACCAGCAGAGATTCCGGGGCCGGTCGGGGCTACACCTTC; CDR3 protein: CATSRDSGAGRGYTF
D gene: TRBD2; J gene: TRBJ2-1; CDR3 length: 16; clone size: many; V gene: TRBV20-1; CDR3 DNA: TGCAGTGCTAGAGAGATGACTAGCGCTACCTACAATGAGCAGTTCTTC; CDR3 protein: CSAREMTSATYNEQFF
D gene: .; J gene: TRBJ1-1; CDR3 length: 15; clone size: many; V gene: TRBV27; CDR3 DNA: TGTGCCAGCAGTTTACAACTGGGAGTGAACACTGAAGCTTTCTTT; CDR3 protein: CASSLQLGVNTEAFF
D gene: TRBD2; J gene: TRBJ2-3; CDR3 length: 15; clone size: many; V gene: TRBV12-3/TRBV12-4; CDR3 DNA: TGTGCCAGCAGCTCTACTAGCGGGAGCACAGATACGCAGTATTTT; CDR3 protein: CASSSTSGSTDTQYF
D gene: .; J gene: TRBJ1-6; CDR3 length: 16; clone size: many; V gene: TRBV4-3; CDR3 DNA: TGCGCCGGCAGCCTCGAACTCCGGGATCTCGATTCACCCCTCCACTTT; CDR3 protein: CAGSLELRDLDSPLHF
D gene: TRBD1; J gene: TRBJ1-2; CDR3 length: 12; clone size: many; V gene: TRBV30; CDR3 DNA: TGTGCCGGTCACAGGGGAACCTATGGCTACACCTTC; CDR3 protein: CAGHRGTYGYTF
D gene: .; J gene: TRBJ2-6; CDR3 length: 14; clone size: once; V gene: TRBV3-1; CDR3 DNA: TGTGCCAGCAGCCCCATCTCTGGGGCCAACGTCCTGACTTTC; CDR3 protein: CASSPISGANVLTF
D gene: TRBD2; J gene: TRBJ2-7; CDR3 length: 15; clone size: .; V gene: TRBV20-1; CDR3 DNA: TGCAGTGCTAGAGTTCGGGGACTAGCGCGGGGTGAGCAGTACTTC; CDR3 protein: CSARVRGLARGEQYF
D gene: .; J gene: TRBJ2-1; CDR3 length: 13; clone size: .; V gene: TRBV20-1; CDR3 DNA: TGCAGTGCCACCCTTATAGGGTCGAATGAGCAGTTCTTC; CDR3 protein: CSATLIGSNEQFF
D gene: TRBD1; J gene: TRBJ1-2; CDR3 length: 13; clone size: many; V gene: TRBV7-8; CDR3 DNA: TGTGCCAGCAGCTTAACGGACAGGGGTGGCTACACCTTC; CDR3 protein: CASSLTDRGGYTF
D gene: .; J gene: TRBJ1-2; CDR3 length: 16; clone size: .; V gene: TRBV3-1; CDR3 DNA: TGTGCCAGCAGCCAAGACTTCTGGGCGCTACACTATGGCTACACCTTC; CDR3 protein: CASSQDFWALHYGYTF
D gene: TRBD1; J gene: TRBJ1-3; CDR3 length: 18; clone size: medium-sized; V gene: TRBV7-6; CDR3 DNA: TGTGCCAGCAGCTTAGGCTCCGGGACAGGGGGAATAGGAAACACCATATATTTT; CDR3 protein: CASSLGSGTGGIGNTIYF
D gene: TRBD1; J gene: TRBJ1-5; CDR3 length: 16; clone size: .; V gene: TRBV19; CDR3 DNA: TGTGCCAGTAGTAGACATCGACAGGGGGTAGTTCAGCCCCAGCATTTT; CDR3 protein: CASSRHRQGVVQPQHF
D gene: .; J gene: TRBJ2-1; CDR3 length: 14; clone size: .; V gene: TRBV30; CDR3 DNA: TGTGCCTGGAGTTCGGGTCTGCCGGGCAATGAGCAGTTCTTC; CDR3 protein: CAWSSGLPGNEQFF
D gene: TRBD2; J gene: TRBJ2-3; CDR3 length: 18; clone size: many; V gene: TRBV11-3; CDR3 DNA: TGTGCCAGCAGCTCTCGAAGGGGTAGCGGGACTTACACAGATACGCAGTATTTT; CDR3 protein: CASSSRRGSGTYTDTQYF
D gene: TRBD2; J gene: TRBJ2-3; CDR3 length: 15; clone size: many; V gene: TRBV3-1; CDR3 DNA: TGTGCCAGCAGCGCACTAGCGGGGGTCACAGATACGCAGTATTTT; CDR3 protein: CASSALAGVTDTQYF
D gene: .; J gene: TRBJ2-2; CDR3 length: 15; clone size: many; V gene: TRBV7-9; CDR3 DNA: TGTGCCAGCAGCGACAACAGGGTATCCACCGGGGAGCTGTTTTTT; CDR3 protein: CASSDNRVSTGELFF
D gene: TRBD2; J gene: TRBJ2-2; CDR3 length: 17; clone size: .; V gene: TRBV11-2; CDR3 DNA: TGTGCCAGCAGCTTAGTAGGCGGGAGGGCCCGTGCCGGGGAGCTGTTTTTT; CDR3 protein: CASSLVGGRARAGELFF
D gene: .; J gene: TRBJ1-2; CDR3 length: 16; clone size: many; V gene: TRBV24-1; CDR3 DNA: TGTGCCACCAGTGACTCGTCAGGGACGGGGATCCATGGCTACACCTTC; CDR3 protein: CATSDSSGTGIHGYTF
D gene: .; J gene: TRBJ2-3; CDR3 length: 16; clone size: many; V gene: TRBV9; CDR3 DNA: TGTGCCAGCAGCCGCGGGACAGCCGCTAGCACAGATACGCAGTATTTT; CDR3 protein: CASSRGTAASTDTQYF
D gene: .; J gene: TRBJ2-3; CDR3 length: 14; clone size: .; V gene: TRBV29-1; CDR3 DNA: TGCAGCGTTGGGCAGGGGCCTAGCACAGATACGCAGTATTTT; CDR3 protein: CSVGQGPSTDTQYF
D gene: .; J gene: TRBJ2-7; CDR3 length: 14; clone size: .; V gene: TRBV4-3; CDR3 DNA: TGCGCCAGCAGCCAAGATTCAGGGACCTACGAGCAGTACTTC; CDR3 protein: CASSQDSGTYEQYF
D gene: .; J gene: TRBJ1-2; CDR3 length: 14; clone size: .; V gene: TRBV20-1; CDR3 DNA: TGCAGTGCTAGGAGGTCGGGAAAGGGATATGGCTACACCTTC; CDR3 protein: CSARRSGKGYGYTF
D gene: .; J gene: TRBJ2-4; CDR3 length: 15; clone size: many; V gene: TRBV4-3; CDR3 DNA: TGCGCCAGCAGCCTATCAGGGTTGGCCAAAAACATTCAGTACTTC; CDR3 protein: CASSLSGLAKNIQYF
D gene: TRBD1; J gene: TRBJ2-1; CDR3 length: 16; clone size: many; V gene: TRBV5-1; CDR3 DNA: TGCGCCAGCAGCGCCCGAATCGCTACAGGGGGCGATGAGCAGTTCTTC; CDR3 protein: CASSARIATGGDEQFF
D gene: TRBD2; J gene: TRBJ2-7; CDR3 length: 14; clone size: .; V gene: TRBV7-3; CDR3 DNA: TGTGCCAGCAGGACTAGCGGGGGGCCCCACGAGCAGTACTTC; CDR3 protein: CASRTSGGPHEQYF
D gene: .; J gene: TRBJ1-6; CDR3 length: 17; clone size: many; V gene: TRBV18; CDR3 DNA: TGTGCCAGCTCACCAACGGGGGGAGGTCTGGATAATTCACCCCTCCACTTT; CDR3 protein: CASSPTGGGLDNSPLHF
D gene: .; J gene: TRBJ2-7; CDR3 length: 15; clone size: .; V gene: TRBV20-1; CDR3 DNA: TGCAGTGCTCCGCCCTCTATCTGGATAGCCTACGAGCAGTACTTC; CDR3 protein: CSAPPSIWIAYEQYF
D gene: .; J gene: TRBJ1-1; CDR3 length: 13; clone size: many; V gene: TRBV7-2; CDR3 DNA: TGTGCCAGCAGCTTCCAGGTGAACACTGAAGCTTTCTTT; CDR3 protein: CASSFQVNTEAFF
D gene: .; J gene: TRBJ1-2; CDR3 length: 11; clone size: many; V gene: TRBV29-1; CDR3 DNA: TGCAGCGTTGTGGAGAACTATGGCTACACCTTC; CDR3 protein: CSVVENYGYTF
D gene: TRBD1; J gene: TRBJ1-5; CDR3 length: 13; clone size: many; V gene: TRBV2; CDR3 DNA: TGTGCCGGACAGGGGGGCCTCAATCAGCCCCAGCATTTT; CDR3 protein: CAGQGGLNQPQHF
D gene: TRBD1; J gene: TRBJ1-6; CDR3 length: 14; clone size: .; V gene: TRBV2; CDR3 DNA: TGTGCCAGCAGTGGGGACAGGGGCGATTCACCCCTCCACTTT; CDR3 protein: CASSGDRGDSPLHF
D gene: .; J gene: TRBJ1-6; CDR3 length: 16; clone size: many; V gene: TRBV5-6; CDR3 DNA: TGTGCCAGCAGCTTGTCTGCGGATGCTTATAATTCACCCCTCCACTTT; CDR3 protein: CASSLSADAYNSPLHF
D gene: .; J gene: TRBJ2-3; CDR3 length: 15; clone size: many; V gene: TRBV7-2; CDR3 DNA: TGTGCCAGCAGCTTAACTAGATTAGACACAGATACGCAGTATTTT; CDR3 protein: CASSLTRLDTDTQYF
D gene: TRBD2; J gene: TRBJ2-7; CDR3 length: 15; clone size: .; V gene: TRBV6-1; CDR3 DNA: TGTGCCAGCTGGGGTACTAGCGCGAGCTCCTACGAGCAGTACTTC; CDR3 protein: CASWGTSASSYEQYF
D gene: TRBD1; J gene: TRBJ1-1; CDR3 length: 22; clone size: many; V gene: TRBV10-3; CDR3 DNA: TGTGCCATCAGTGAGTACCGTCCGAACTCTAGGGACAGGGGGCTGGTGAACACTGAAGCTTTCTTT; CDR3 protein: CAISEYRPNSRDRGLVNTEAFF
D gene: TRBD1; J gene: TRBJ1-6; CDR3 length: 19; clone size: many; V gene: TRBV3-1; CDR3 DNA: TGTGCCAGCAGCCAAGACCCGCCAGGGGGGACAGGGAACAATTCACCCCTCCACTTT; CDR3 protein: CASSQDPPGGTGNNSPLHF
D gene: TRBD2; J gene: TRBJ2-5; CDR3 length: 17; clone size: many; V gene: TRBV7-7; CDR3 DNA: TGTGCTAGCAGCGATGACTCGGCGGGAGGGCGGTCAGAGACCCAGTACTTC; CDR3 protein: CASSDDSAGGRSETQYF
D gene: TRBD2; J gene: TRBJ2-2; CDR3 length: 16; clone size: few; V gene: TRBV12-3/TRBV12-4; CDR3 DNA: TGTGCCAGCAGGGTTCTAGCGGGAGTTAGCACCGGGGAGCTGTTTTTT; CDR3 protein: CASRVLAGVSTGELFF